This T cell receptor (beta chain) was obtained from a study of human T cells and chemical hapten exposure. The overall study: Diphenylcyclopropenone doses were given weekly to the scalps of patients across the roughly 22-week study.

There are 13 residues in the CDR3. Germline V gene data show CDR1 as DFQATT and CDR2 as SNEGSKA (reference sequence). Germline trimming cut 6 bases from V and 3 bases from J; bases unmatched to any gene: 6. The time point denotes: pre-sensitization, week 0. Indicated treatment: therapeutic diphenylcyclopropenone sensitization with weekly scalp DPC. This clonotype was counted at least ten times. TCRdb ran MiXCR on the RACE reads and lists one entry per CDR3 protein. The repertoire includes tens of thousands of distinct CDR3 sequences, 7.5% to 8% of them detected once, and roughly 1.3% sits in the top ten.

The V and J genes are TRBV20-1 and TRBJ2-3; 7 nucleotides align to TRBD2. Here the sequenced sample was whole blood, taken in connection with sensitization to the hapten diphenylcyclopropenone (DPC). This clonotype was sampled from a woman between 50 and 59 years old with alopecia areata. Some clones in this sample may be carry-over from other donors' samples. The CDR3: CSAPSGKTDTQYF. DNA of the CDR3: TGCAGTGCGCCCAGCGGGAAAACAGATACGCAGTATTTT.